Presented here are 29 T cell receptor beta chains from one specimen sequenced in a study of shared clonotypes between healthy human individuals (dated by TCRdb to 2018 to 2021). Receptors were amplified or captured by the immunoSEQ multiplex PCR assay. TCRdb retrieved this table from immuneACCESS and kept in-frame rearrangements only. Not all clones are present; in checked studies, unresolved V genes account for under half, and no reason is known for the remainder. This sample holds over 95,000 clones; more than 65% were observed only once. Over 20% of the sample belongs to the ten largest clones. The sequencing sample was made of memory CD8+ T cells sorted from blood. The label giving this sample's cell subset or site can be read as: CD45RO+ cells pooled with CCR7-negative TemRA cells. Source of these receptors: a woman between 25 and 40 years old in good health.

The sample holds a few counts of this clone. The gene calls are TRBV7-3 and TRBJ2-7, with 11 bases fitting TRBD2. This CDR3 is 17 amino acids long. In germline, CDR1 is SGHTA, CDR2 FQGTGA. The ends lost 4 bases at V and 7 bases at J; junction bases unmatched: 15. The CDR3 DNA reads TGTGCCAGCAGCTCAAGCCTAACTAGCGGGAGTTTGGAAGAGCAGTACTTC. Translated, it gives CASSSSLTSGSLEEQYF.

The rearrangement uses TRBV5-4 and TRBJ2-7; 8 bases are shared with TRBD2. The trim removed 0 bases at V and 2 bases at J, leaving 4 bases unmatched. This CDR3 is built from 15 residues. Germline V gene lookup returns CDR1 SGHNT and CDR2 YYREEE (reference sequence). CDR3 DNA: TGTGCCAGCAGCTTGGTTACTAGCGGAACCTACGAGCAGTACTTC. The encoded protein is CASSLVTSGTYEQYF.

The chain links TRBV28 to TRBJ2-2; TRBD2 matches at 11 bases. V trimming: 4 bases; J trimming: 5 bases; junction bases outside the gene matches: 0. Germline V gives CDR1 MDHEN, CDR2 SYDVKM. This CDR3 region has 14 residues. CDR3 region: CASSSSGGTGELFF. The DNA of the CDR3 is TGTGCCAGCAGTTCTAGCGGGGGGACCGGGGAGCTGTTTTTT.

The V call is TRBV5-7, the J call TRBJ1-5, with a weak D call TRBD1 (6 bases). TRBV5-7 is placed among ORFs of uncertain function. This CDR3 has 15 amino acids. Trimming removed 2 bases at V and 2 bases at J, with 11 bases between. Written as DNA, the CDR3 is TGTGCCAGCAGCTTACACAGGGCCCGCAATCAGCCCCAGCATTTT. Translated: CASSLHRARNQPQHF.

The chain couples TRBV13 to TRBJ2-7; tentatively, D is TRBD1 or TRBD2 (5 bases each). This CDR3 comprises 12 residues. The germline V gene encodes CDR1 PRHDT and CDR2 FYEKMQ (reference sequence). Deletions cut 2 bases from V and 7 bases from J, with 9 bases between. CDR3 DNA: TGTGCCAGCAGCTTAAGTGGGGGAGAGCAGTACTTC. Its protein is CASSLSGGEQYF.

This rearrangement joins TRBV5-1 to TRBJ2-7; perhaps TRBD2 as D (6 bases). In germline, CDR1 is SGHRS, CDR2 YFSETQ. This CDR3 contains 15 residues. Trimming took 4 bases from V and 5 from J, leaving 19 bases between them. The CDR3 reads CASSRGWREGNEQYF. CDR3 in DNA: TGCGCCAGCAGCAGAGGTTGGCGGGAAGGGAACGAGCAGTACTTC.

The V gene is TRBV4-1, the J gene TRBJ2-1; 16 nucleotides align to TRBD2. The germline CDR1 and CDR2 sequences are MGHRA and YSYEKL. Trimming removed 4 bases from V and 10 bases from J; junction bases left unmatched: 13. The CDR3 is made up of 18 amino acids. DNA for the CDR3: TGCGCCAGCAGCCTTCGGGGACTAGCGGGAGGGGTTTTCTGGGAGCAGTTCTTC. Translated: CASSLRGLAGGVFWEQFF.

V gene TRBV2 combines with J gene TRBJ2-1, with D perhaps given as TRBD1 or TRBD2 (5 bases each). V was pared by 11 bases and J by 6 bases, with 20 bases between. In germline, CDR1 is SNHLY, CDR2 FYNNEI. This CDR3 is 14 amino acids long. The CDR3 coding sequence is TGTGCCGTCAACCGGGACCCTGGACCCAATGAGCAGTTCTTC. Its translation: CAVNRDPGPNEQFF.

The rearrangement joins TRBV5-1 to TRBJ2-3, with TRBD1 identical over 8 bases. The CDR3 consists of 17 residues. CDR1 SGHRS and CDR2 YFSETQ come from the germline V gene. J lost 0 bases, V lost 4 bases, and 10 bases had no gene match. CDR3 sequence (DNA): TGCGCCAGCAGCCCACGGACAGGGTTCTTTAGCACAGATACGCAGTATTTT. Amino acids: CASSPRTGFFSTDTQYF.

The chain employs TRBV11-3 and TRBJ2-2; perhaps D is TRBD1 or TRBD2 (5 bases each). The CDR3 loop spans 16 amino acids. V was cut by 4 bases and J by 8 bases, with 20 bases left in between. Germline CDR1 reads SGHNT; CDR2 reads YENEEA. CDR3 region: CASSSEGTDSVGELFF. DNA for the CDR3: TGTGCCAGCAGCTCTGAGGGGACGGACTCTGTAGGGGAGCTGTTTTTT.

The genes are TRBV7-9 and TRBJ2-7; D uncertain. The V and J ends lost 0 bases and 3 bases respectively, with 9 bases between them. This CDR3 is 14 amino acids long. CDR1 SEHNR and CDR2 FQNEAQ come from the germline V gene (reference sequence). As DNA, the CDR3 is TGTGCCAGCAGCTTAGCAGGTTCGATCTACGAGCAGTACTTC. Translation: CASSLAGSIYEQYF.

The V call is TRBV29-1, the J call TRBJ2-5; D perhaps matches TRBD2 (5 bases). The assigned J gene may be wrong: the sequence end matches TRBJ2-7 better. This CDR3 is 15 amino acids long. The germline CDR1 and CDR2 sequences are SQVTM and ANQGSEA. The CDR3 DNA sequence: TGCAGCGTTGAACTTACGGGGTCACTCAGCTACGAGCAGTACTTC. It specifies CSVELTGSLSYEQYF.

The rearrangement links TRBV6-4 to TRBJ2-1; TRBD1 aligns across 10 bases. The CDR3 spans 16 residues. Trimming at V came to 6 bases and at J to 7 bases, leaving 12 bases not matched to a gene. CDR1 is MRHNA and CDR2 is SNTAGT in the germline V gene. CDR3 nucleotide sequence: TGTGCCAGCAGCCCTGAGGGCGGGACAGGGGAAAATGAGCAGTTCTTC. It translates to CASSPEGGTGENEQFF.

This chain connects TRBV29-1 to TRBJ1-2, with TRBD1 identical over 9 bases. CDR1 and CDR2 from the germline V gene are SQVTM and ANQGSEA. The CDR3 runs 14 residues. V lost 6 bases, J lost 8 bases, and 13 bases stayed unmatched. The CDR3 loop reads CSVVGTGTGSGYTF. The CDR3 coding sequence is TGCAGCGTAGTAGGAACCGGGACAGGGAGCGGCTACACCTTC.

The chain carries TRBV9 and TRBJ2-7, with TRBD2 as a possible D gene (6 bases). V was trimmed by 4 bases and J by 1 base, leaving 18 bases between them. The CDR3 spans 16 residues. CDR1 and CDR2 from the germline V gene are SGDLS and YYNGEE. In DNA, the CDR3 is TGTGCCAGCAGCATTGATTCGGGGGAGGCATCCTACGAGCAGTACTTC. Its protein is CASSIDSGEASYEQYF.

The CDR3 region is CASMPGTRKESTEAFF. Here the CDR3 DNA reads TGTGCCAGCATGCCCGGGACACGGAAAGAGAGCACTGAAGCTTTCTTT. The chain uses TRBV7-9 and TRBJ1-1; possible D gene TRBD1, 6 bases. Germline assignment: CDR1 SEHNR and CDR2 FQNEAQ (reference sequence). Deletions cut 7 bases from V and 4 bases from J, with 22 bases between. The CDR3 spans 16 residues.

The J gene is TRBJ2-1, the V gene TRBV2; 9 nucleotides match TRBD2. The germline V gene encodes CDR1 SNHLY and CDR2 FYNNEI. Germline trimming cut 6 bases from V and 7 bases from J; bases unmatched to any gene: 16. The CDR3 runs to 17 residues. The CDR3 DNA reads TGTGCCAGCAGCCTGGAACTAGCGGGCCGAAAAGGGAATGAGCAGTTCTTC. Amino acids: CASSLELAGRKGNEQFF.

CDR3: CASSCSFGGRLYEQYF. CDR3 nucleotide sequence: TGTGCCAGCAGTTGCTCTTTTGGAGGGAGGCTCTACGAGCAGTACTTC. V is TRBV27 and J is TRBJ2-7, with D tentatively TRBD2 (6 bases). CDR1 is MNHEY and CDR2 is SMNVEV in the germline V gene (reference sequence). CDR3 size: 16 residues. V was trimmed by 4 bases and J by 3 bases, leaving 19 bases between them.

Points on this clone: A single base separates this from a much larger clone, so it may be a read error. The chain combines TRBV4-3 with TRBJ2-1, with D perhaps TRBD2 (7 bases). The CDR3 is 11 residues long. CDR1 LGHNA and CDR2 YSLEER come from the germline V gene. Trimming left V 1 base short and J 14 bases short, with 9 bases between. The CDR3 sequence: CASSQGGGEFF. CDR3 bases: TGCGCCAGCAGCCAAGGAGGGGGGGAGTTCTTC.

The CDR3 reads CSVLLDGVSAEKLFF. DNA for the CDR3: TGCAGCGTCTTACTCGACGGGGTAAGCGCTGAAAAACTGTTTTTT. This sequence joins TRBV29-1 and TRBJ1-4; D gene uncertain. Trimming removed 6 bases at V and 7 bases at J, with 21 bases between. This CDR3 comprises 15 residues. Germline V gene lookup returns CDR1 SQVTM and CDR2 ANQGSEA.

The chain joins TRBV19 to TRBJ2-7; D ambiguous. CDR1 and CDR2 from the germline V gene are LNHDA and SQIVND (reference sequence). The V end lost 2 bases, the J end lost 3 bases, and 8 bases lay between the germline ends. There are 13 residues in the CDR3. This chain's CDR3 is CASSISAVYEQYF. The CDR3 nucleotides read TGTGCCAGTAGTATATCGGCGGTCTACGAGCAGTACTTC.

The J gene is TRBJ2-7, the V gene TRBV29-1; D may be TRBD1 (6 bases). The CDR3 is made up of 12 amino acids. Germline loops: CDR1 SQVTM, CDR2 ANQGSEA. With 7 bases removed from V and 7 bases from J, the gap between germline ends came to 17 bases. The CDR3: CSGGHGPREQYF. CDR3 DNA: TGCAGCGGGGGACACGGACCGCGGGAGCAGTACTTC.

The rearrangement joins TRBV5-1 to TRBJ1-1; D might be TRBD1 (6 bases). V was cut by 4 bases and J by 2 bases, with 12 bases left in between. Germline V lookup: CDR1 SGHRS, CDR2 YFSETQ. The CDR3 is made up of 14 amino acids. CDR3 sequence reads: CASSPGQPNTEAFF. The CDR3, as DNA: TGCGCCAGCAGCCCAGGACAGCCCAACACTGAAGCTTTCTTT.

This chain joins TRBV5-1 and TRBJ1-1, with TRBD1 matching over 7 bases. From germline, CDR1 is SGHRS and CDR2 YFSETQ. Trimming took 4 bases from V and 3 from J; bases not matched to a gene: 6. This CDR3 contains 14 residues. The CDR3 DNA is TGCGCCAGCAGCACGGGACAGCCATACACTGAAGCTTTCTTT. Protein product: CASSTGQPYTEAFF. The whole variable domain, filled in from reference TRBV5-1 and TRBJ1-1, reads KAGVTQTPRYLIKTRGQQVTLSCSPISGHRSVSWYQQTPGQGLQFLFEYFSETQRNKGNFPGRFSGRQFSNSRSEMNVSTLELGDSALYLCASSTGQPYTEAFFGQGTRLTVV.

The chain couples TRBV5-6 to TRBJ2-7, with TRBD1 identical over 8 bases. The trim removed 2 bases at V and 4 bases at J, leaving 8 bases unmatched. Germline V gene sequence: CDR1 SGHDT, CDR2 YYEEEE. The CDR3 contains 15 residues. As DNA, the CDR3 is TGTGCCAGCAGCTTCAAGCAGGGGGCATTGTACGAGCAGTACTTC. This translates into CASSFKQGALYEQYF.

The gene calls are TRBV2 and TRBJ2-5; 7 positions match TRBD2. The CDR3 has 14 amino acids. V lost 6 bases, J lost 5 bases, and 9 bases stayed unmatched. CDR1 is SNHLY, CDR2 FYNNEI, per germline. The CDR3 DNA is TGTGCCAGCAGATATAGACTAGCTAGGGAGACCCAGTACTTC. It codes for CASRYRLARETQYF. The full variable domain, rest sourced from reference TRBV2 and TRBJ2-5, is EPEVTQTPSHQVTQMGQEVILRCVPISNHLYFYWYRQILGQKVEFLVSFYNNEISEKSEIFDDQFSVERPDGSNFTLKIRSTKLEDSAMYFCASRYRLARETQYFGPGTRLLVL.

The rearrangement links TRBV27 to TRBJ2-1; 9 bases match TRBD2. The length of the CDR3 is 17 residues. The V and J ends lost 3 bases and 9 bases, in that order; junction bases with no gene match: 15. CDR1 and CDR2 from the germline V gene are MNHEY and SMNVEV (reference sequence). The CDR3 nucleotides read TGTGCCAGCAGTTTTACTGCGGGAGGGTCCGGGGGGGGTGAGCAGTTCTTC. It codes for CASSFTAGGSGGGEQFF.

This rearrangement joins TRBV2 to TRBJ1-1; 7 nucleotides line up with TRBD1. V trimming: 6 bases; J trimming: 3 bases; junction bases outside the gene matches: 13. The germline CDR1 and CDR2 sequences are SNHLY and FYNNEI. This CDR3 has 16 residues. The CDR3 coding sequence is TGTGCCAGCAGACCGACAGGGAGAGGCGGGGACACTGAAGCTTTCTTT. This encodes CASRPTGRGGDTEAFF.

In DNA form, the CDR3 reads TGCGCCAGCAGCCCTACCCGGACAGGGCTTGGCTACACCTTC. It yields the protein CASSPTRTGLGYTF. The chain recombines TRBV4-1 with TRBJ1-2; 8 bases are shared with TRBD1. Per the germline V gene, CDR1 is MGHRA and CDR2 is YSYEKL. J lost 7 bases, V lost 4 bases, and 8 bases had no gene match. The CDR3 length is 14 residues.